One T cell receptor (beta chain) is described in this entry. Data came from immunoSEQ multiplex PCR; TCRdb stores just in-frame clones and leaves some out. The data hold 35,000 to 45,000 clones, with approximately 80% observed a single time. The data were obtained in a study of OX40 agonist ivuxolimab in advanced cancers. Study background: The patients received ivuxolimab by intravenous route every 2 weeks at 0.01 to 10 mg/kg.

Here the sequenced sample was CD4+ or CD8+ T cells sorted from blood, taken in a trial of the OX40 agonist ivuxolimab. The clonotype was recovered from an adult with an advanced solid tumor such as melanoma, head and neck, liver or kidney cancer.

Here the CDR3 DNA reads TGTGCCAGCAGCTTACGGGACAGCCGGGAGGGTGGCTACACCTTC. Protein sequence: CASSLRDSREGGYTF. The chain recombines TRBV11-3 with TRBJ1-2; 7 bases are a match to TRBD1. Germline loops: CDR1 SGHNT, CDR2 YENEEA. V trimming: 2 bases; J trimming: 7 bases; junction bases outside the gene matches: 10. The CDR3 runs 15 residues.